This TCR beta chain was profiled in a study of spatial heterogeneity in lung cancer. This clonotype rates as hyperexpanded. For a library built for alpha chains, this beta chain is a stray read; little rests on its size. TCRdb reanalysed the 5' RACE reads using MiXCR and keeps one entry per CDR3 protein. The sample holds some 100 distinct CDR3 sequences, more than 20% seen once. The CDR3 consists of 13 residues. V lost 2 bases to trimming and J lost 0 bases, with 5 bases between them. CDR1 MNHEY and CDR2 SVGEGT come from the germline V gene. Stated time point: blood at routine non-recurrence follow-up after resection. Unsorted whole RNA of tumor, nontumor lung or frozen PBMC was sequenced.

The V and J genes are TRBV6-2 or TRBV6-3 and TRBJ2-7; D is unresolved. The clonotype was recovered from a male donor with early-stage non-small cell lung cancer. Sequenced material: PBMCs, taken at follow-up. The CDR3 bases are TGTGCCAGCAGTTACCCGGGCTCCTACGAGCAGTACTTC. This encodes CASSYPGSYEQYF.